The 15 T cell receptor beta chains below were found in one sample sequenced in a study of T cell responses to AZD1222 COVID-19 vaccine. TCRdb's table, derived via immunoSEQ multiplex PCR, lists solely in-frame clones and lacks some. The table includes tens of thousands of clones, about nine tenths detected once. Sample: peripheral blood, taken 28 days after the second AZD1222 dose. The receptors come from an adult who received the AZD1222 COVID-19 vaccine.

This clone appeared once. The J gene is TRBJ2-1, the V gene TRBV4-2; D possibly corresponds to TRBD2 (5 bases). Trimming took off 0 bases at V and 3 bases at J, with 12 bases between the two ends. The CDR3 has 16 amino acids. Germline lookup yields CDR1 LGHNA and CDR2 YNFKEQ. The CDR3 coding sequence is TGTGCCAGCAGCCAAGAGCCCAGCGGTATCTACAATGAGCAGTTCTTC. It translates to CASSQEPSGIYNEQFF.

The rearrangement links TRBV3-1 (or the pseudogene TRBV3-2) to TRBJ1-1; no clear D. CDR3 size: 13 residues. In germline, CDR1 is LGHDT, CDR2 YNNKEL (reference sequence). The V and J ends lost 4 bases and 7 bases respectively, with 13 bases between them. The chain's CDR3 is CASSLGRSGEAFF. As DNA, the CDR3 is TGTGCCAGCAGCCTAGGTCGGAGTGGTGAAGCTTTCTTT.

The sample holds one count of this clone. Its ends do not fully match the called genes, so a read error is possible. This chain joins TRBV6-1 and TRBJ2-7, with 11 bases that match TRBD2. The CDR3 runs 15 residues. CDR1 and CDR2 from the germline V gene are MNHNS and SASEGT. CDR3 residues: CASSEAPSGGYGQYF. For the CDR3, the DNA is TGTGCCAGCAGTGAAGCGCCTAGCGGGGGGTACGGGCAGTACTTC.

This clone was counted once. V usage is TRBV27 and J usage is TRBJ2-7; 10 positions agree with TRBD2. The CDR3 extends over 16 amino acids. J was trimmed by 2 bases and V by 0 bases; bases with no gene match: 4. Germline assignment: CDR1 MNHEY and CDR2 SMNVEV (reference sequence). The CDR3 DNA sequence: TGTGCCAGCAGTTTATCGACGGGACTAGCGACCTACGAGCAGTACTTC. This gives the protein CASSLSTGLATYEQYF.

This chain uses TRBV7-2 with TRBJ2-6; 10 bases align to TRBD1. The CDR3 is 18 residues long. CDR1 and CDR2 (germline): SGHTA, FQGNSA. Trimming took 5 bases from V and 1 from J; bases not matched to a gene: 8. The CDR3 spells CASSLRTGGSSGANVLTF. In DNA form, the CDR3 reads TGTGCCAGCAGCCTAAGGACAGGGGGGTCATCTGGGGCCAACGTCCTGACTTTC. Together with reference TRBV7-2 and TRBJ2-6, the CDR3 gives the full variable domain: GAGVSQSPSNKVTEKGKDVELRCDPISGHTALYWYRQSLGQGLEFLIYFQGNSAPDKSGLPSDRFSAERTGGSVSTLTIQRTQQEDSAVYLCASSLRTGGSSGANVLTFGAGSRLTVL.

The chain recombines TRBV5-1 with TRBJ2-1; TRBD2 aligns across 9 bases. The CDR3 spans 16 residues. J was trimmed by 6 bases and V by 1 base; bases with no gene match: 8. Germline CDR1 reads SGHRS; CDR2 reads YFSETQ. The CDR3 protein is CASSLPQGSGSNEQFF. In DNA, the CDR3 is TGCGCCAGCAGCTTGCCCCAAGGTAGCGGGAGCAATGAGCAGTTCTTC. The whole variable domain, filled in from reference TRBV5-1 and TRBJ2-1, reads KAGVTQTPRYLIKTRGQQVTLSCSPISGHRSVSWYQQTPGQGLQFLFEYFSETQRNKGNFPGRFSGRQFSNSRSEMNVSTLELGDSALYLCASSLPQGSGSNEQFFGPGTRLTVL.

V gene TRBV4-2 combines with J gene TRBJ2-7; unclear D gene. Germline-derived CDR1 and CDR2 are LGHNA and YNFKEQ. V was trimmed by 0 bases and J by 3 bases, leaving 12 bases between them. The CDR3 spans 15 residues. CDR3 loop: CASSQDTAIVYEQYF. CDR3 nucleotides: TGTGCCAGCAGCCAAGATACGGCGATCGTCTACGAGCAGTACTTC.

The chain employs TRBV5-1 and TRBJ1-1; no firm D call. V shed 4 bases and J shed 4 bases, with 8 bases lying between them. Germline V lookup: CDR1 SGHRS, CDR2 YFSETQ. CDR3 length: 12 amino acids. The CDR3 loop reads CASSPPGTEAFF. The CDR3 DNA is TGCGCCAGCAGCCCCCCGGGCACTGAAGCTTTCTTT.

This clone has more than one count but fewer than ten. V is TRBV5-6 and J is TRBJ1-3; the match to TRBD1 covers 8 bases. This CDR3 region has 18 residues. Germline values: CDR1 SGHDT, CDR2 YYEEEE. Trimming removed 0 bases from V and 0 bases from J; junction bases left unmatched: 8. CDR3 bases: TGTGCCAGCAGCTTGGCAGGGGGCGAAACCTTCTCTGGAAACACCATATATTTT. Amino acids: CASSLAGGETFSGNTIYF. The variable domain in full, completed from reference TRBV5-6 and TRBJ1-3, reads DAGVTQSPTHLIKTRGQQVTLRCSPKSGHDTVSWYQQALGQGPQFIFQYYEEEERQRGNFPDRFSGHQFPNYSSELNVNALLLGDSALYLCASSLAGGETFSGNTIYFGEGSWLTVV.

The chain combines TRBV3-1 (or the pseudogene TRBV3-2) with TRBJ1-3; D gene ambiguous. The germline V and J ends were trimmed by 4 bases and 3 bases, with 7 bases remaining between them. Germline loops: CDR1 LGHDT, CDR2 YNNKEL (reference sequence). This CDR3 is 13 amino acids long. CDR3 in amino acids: CASSPQYGNTIYF. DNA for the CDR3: TGTGCCAGCAGCCCTCAGTATGGAAACACCATATATTTT.

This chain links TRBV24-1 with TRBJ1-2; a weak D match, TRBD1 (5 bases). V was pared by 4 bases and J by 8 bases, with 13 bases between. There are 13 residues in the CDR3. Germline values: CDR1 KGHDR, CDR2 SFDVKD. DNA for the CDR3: TGTGCCACCAGTGAGCAGGGTTTACAAGGCTACACCTTC. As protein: CATSEQGLQGYTF.

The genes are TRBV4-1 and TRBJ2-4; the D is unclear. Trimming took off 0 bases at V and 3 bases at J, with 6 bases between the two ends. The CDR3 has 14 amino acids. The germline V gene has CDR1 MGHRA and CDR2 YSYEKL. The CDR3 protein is CASSQDYGKNIQYF. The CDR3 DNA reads TGCGCCAGCAGCCAAGACTACGGCAAAAACATTCAGTACTTC.

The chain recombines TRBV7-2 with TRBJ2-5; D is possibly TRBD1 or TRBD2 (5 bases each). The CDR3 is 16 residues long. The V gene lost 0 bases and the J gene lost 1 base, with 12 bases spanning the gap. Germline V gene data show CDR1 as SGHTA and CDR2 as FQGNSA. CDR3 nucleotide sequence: TGTGCCAGCAGCTTAGCGCTGGGACCAGCCCAAGAGACCCAGTACTTC. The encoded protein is CASSLALGPAQETQYF.

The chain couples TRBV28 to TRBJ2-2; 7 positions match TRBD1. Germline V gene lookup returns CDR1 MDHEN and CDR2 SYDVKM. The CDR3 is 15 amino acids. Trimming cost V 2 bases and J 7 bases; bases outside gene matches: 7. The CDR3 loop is CASSLRGRGGGELFF. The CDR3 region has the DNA TGTGCCAGCAGTTTAAGGGGGCGCGGCGGCGGGGAGCTGTTTTTT.

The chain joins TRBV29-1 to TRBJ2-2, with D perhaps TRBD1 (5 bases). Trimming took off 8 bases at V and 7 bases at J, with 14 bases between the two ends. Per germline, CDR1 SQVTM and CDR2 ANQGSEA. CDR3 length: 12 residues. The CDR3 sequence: CSHLGVYGELFF. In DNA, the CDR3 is TGCAGCCATTTAGGGGTGTACGGGGAGCTGTTTTTT.